This T cell receptor beta chain comes out of a study of OX40 agonist ivuxolimab in advanced cancers. Study as a whole: There were three patients with partial responses, one having hepatocellular carcinoma and two cutaneous melanoma.

Libraries were prepared by immunoSEQ multiplex PCR; TCRdb keeps only in-frame clonotypes and omits some of them. The sample carries around 48,000 clones, roughly 85% recorded once. This CDR3 is 11 amino acids long. The ends were cut back, 7 bases at V and 12 bases at J, with 15 bases in the middle. From germline, CDR1 is MNHNS and CDR2 SASEGT. On this clone: Its antigen is unidentified.

Whole-study findings and limits: On average, CD8+ T cells showed a greater number of expanded clones than CD4+.

The origin of this receptor is an adult with an advanced solid tumor such as melanoma, head and neck, liver or kidney cancer. The sequenced sample was CD4+ or CD8+ T cells sorted from blood, obtained in a trial of the OX40 agonist ivuxolimab. The rearrangement joins TRBV6-1 to TRBJ1-1; D perhaps matches TRBD1 (5 bases). CDR3 bases: TGTGCCAGCATGAGCCGGGACCCCACTTTCTTT. It encodes CASMSRDPTFF.